Many counts were recorded for the clone carrying this TCR beta chain. The CDR3 is 16 amino acids. CDR1 and CDR2 (germline): SEHNR, FQNEAQ (reference sequence). With 1 base clipped from V and 2 bases from J, the junction kept 4 bases outside the gene matches. This entry belongs to a study of T-cell reconstitution after alpha-beta-depleted transplantation in children. As it was prepared, the TCRbeta library received unique molecular identifiers. One entry per CDR3 protein results from TCRdb running MiXCR on the PCR reads. The profile shows around 200,000 distinct CDR3 sequences, less than 8% of them singletons.

The TCR was taken from a human donor who donated a stem cell graft to a child with Wiskott-Aldrich syndrome. The source material was PBMCs from the stem cell graft donor, sampled from the stem cell graft. V is TRBV7-9 and J is TRBJ2-5, with TRBD2 matching 10 bases. The CDR3 nucleotides read TGTGCCAGCAGCTTAGGTCTAGCGGGAGATCAAGAGACCCAGTACTTC. Amino acids: CASSLGLAGDQETQYF.